The 8 T cell receptor beta chains in this list originate from one sample, sequenced in a study of identical twins (TCRdb year 2016). The library was produced with 5' RACE. Sequencer: Illumina HiSeq 2000. Starting from the raw public reads, TCRdb applied fastp trimming at Q25, assembled clones with MiXCR and retained in-frame beta chains. Every entry covers one CDR3 protein and lists the most common genes and DNA from its rows. Within this sample are some 1,600,000 distinct CDR3 sequences, with roughly 35% of them counted one time only. Together, the top ten hold around 0.3% of the sample. The source material was cord blood. These receptors originate from a newborn girl in good health.

The gene calls are TRBV7-9 and TRBJ1-1, with D unclear. CDR1 and CDR2 from the germline V gene are SEHNR and FQNEAQ (reference sequence). There are 9 residues in the CDR3. CDR3 nucleotide sequence: TGTCTGACGAGTTCTGAAGCTTTCTTT. Protein: CLTSSEAFF.

The chain is built from TRBV10-3 and TRBJ1-1; tentatively, D is TRBD1 (6 bases). This CDR3 is built from 13 residues. V lost 5 bases and J lost 5, with 12 bases in between. The germline V gene has CDR1 ENHRY and CDR2 SYGVKD. CDR3 in amino acids: CAISQRGETEAFF. DNA of the CDR3: TGTGCCATCAGTCAGAGGGGGGAAACTGAAGCTTTCTTT.

Only a few counts were recorded for this clonotype. The chain carries TRBV5-1 and TRBJ2-1, with 7 bases that match TRBD1. The CDR3 consists of 14 residues. V trimming: 0 bases; J trimming: 7 bases; junction bases outside the gene matches: 4. Germline lookup yields CDR1 SGHRS and CDR2 YFSETQ. The CDR3 loop is CASSLVPGQNEQFF. In DNA form, the CDR3 reads TGCGCCAGCAGCTTGGTCCCGGGACAGAATGAGCAGTTCTTC.

This clonotype was found a few times. The chain links TRBV5-6 to TRBJ1-2; TRBD1 matches 7 bases. The CDR3 covers 15 residues. Germline V gene lookup returns CDR1 SGHDT and CDR2 YYEEEE. J was trimmed by 2 bases and V by 2 bases; bases with no gene match: 6. The CDR3 here is CASSFQDRVNYGYTF. The CDR3 DNA follows: TGTGCCAGCAGCTTTCAAGACAGGGTAAACTATGGCTACACCTTC.

This clonotype was counted many times. This chain connects TRBV3-1 to TRBJ2-4; D gene unclear. The J call may be faulty, since TRBJ2-7 better matches the DNA end. This CDR3 contains 13 residues. CDR1 is LGHDT, CDR2 YNNKEL, per germline (reference sequence). The CDR3 DNA is TGTGCCAGCAGCCAAGCCGTCTTCTACGAGCAGTACTTC. This codes for CASSQAVFYEQYF.

This clonotype has just a few counts. The genes are TRBV27 and TRBJ1-6; D perhaps matches TRBD1 (6 bases). V lost 3 bases, J lost 7 bases, and 10 bases lay in between. The germline CDR1 and CDR2 sequences are MNHEY and SMNVEV (reference sequence). The CDR3 totals 14 residues. The DNA for the CDR3 is TGTGCCAGCAGTTTTCGGGACACCAATTCACCCCTCCACTTT. As protein: CASSFRDTNSPLHF.

This clonotype appeared many times. This chain uses TRBV5-1 with TRBJ2-7; no firm D call. Germline-derived CDR1 and CDR2 are SGHRS and YFSETQ. The CDR3 contains 13 residues. The V gene lost 2 bases and the J gene lost 0 bases, with 6 bases spanning the gap. Written as DNA, the CDR3 is TGCGCCAGCAGCTTCCGATACTCCTACGAGCAGTACTTC. Translation: CASSFRYSYEQYF. The full variable domain, its missing parts supplied by reference TRBV5-1 and TRBJ2-7, is KAGVTQTPRYLIKTRGQQVTLSCSPISGHRSVSWYQQTPGQGLQFLFEYFSETQRNKGNFPGRFSGRQFSNSRSEMNVSTLELGDSALYLCASSFRYSYEQYFGPGTRLTVT.

This chain links TRBV10-3 with TRBJ1-6; D remains unclear. Germline V gene lookup returns CDR1 ENHRY and CDR2 SYGVKD. The CDR3 contains 14 residues. Trimming removed 2 bases from V and 6 bases from J, with 8 bases in between. The CDR3 reads CAISERQFNSPLHF. The CDR3 nucleotides are TGTGCCATCAGTGAGCGGCAGTTTAATTCACCCCTCCACTTT.